This entry features one T cell receptor beta chain sequence. The data derive from a study of blood T cell repertoires in COVID-19. At the level of the study: PBMCs, B-cell-depleted T cells, or T cells provided the cDNA or gDNA that made up the material.

Sequenced by immunoSEQ multiplex PCR; TCRdb stores in-frame clones only, minus some. The sample yields roughly 350,000 clones, around 91% seen once. The ends were cut back, 3 bases at V and 2 bases at J, with 7 bases in the middle. The CDR3 is 13 amino acids. In germline, CDR1 is SEHNR, CDR2 FQNEAQ (reference sequence). This chain joins TRBV7-9 and TRBJ1-2; D remains unclear. The sample comprised peripheral blood. The TCR originated in a woman under 30 who had recovered from COVID-19. The CDR3 DNA reads as TGTGCCAGCAGCTTTGGCACGAACTATGGCTACACCTTC. It translates to CASSFGTNYGYTF.